One sample yielded the 2 T cell receptor beta chains listed below, sequenced in a study of cytomegalovirus exposure and HLA in healthy donors. Primers: 60 Vbeta forward and 13 Jbeta reverse. Produced via immunoSEQ multiplex PCR; TCRdb's table is partial and in-frame only. The sample yields tens of thousands of clones, about two thirds seen once. Material for sequencing was PBMCs. Receptor source: a man aged 60 to 69 in good health and CMV-seronegative.

The rearrangement uses TRBV9 and TRBJ2-2; TRBD2 matches 10 bases. Germline V lookup: CDR1 SGDLS, CDR2 YYNGEE. The CDR3 consists of 15 residues. V shed 0 bases and J 5 bases; nucleotides not matched to a gene: 1. Here the CDR3 reads CASSVVLAGTGELFF. As DNA, the CDR3 is TGTGCCAGCAGCGTAGTACTAGCGGGAACCGGGGAGCTGTTTTTT.

This clone appeared a few times. This sequence joins TRBV6-1 and TRBJ2-1; 8 nucleotides line up with TRBD2. This CDR3 is 15 amino acids long. Germline-derived CDR1 and CDR2 are MNHNS and SASEGT. Trimming took 1 base from V and 8 from J; bases not matched to a gene: 7. The CDR3 coding sequence is TGTGCCAGCAGTGAAGAAAGCGGGAGTCGGGATGAGCAGTTCTTC. Translating gives CASSEESGSRDEQFF.